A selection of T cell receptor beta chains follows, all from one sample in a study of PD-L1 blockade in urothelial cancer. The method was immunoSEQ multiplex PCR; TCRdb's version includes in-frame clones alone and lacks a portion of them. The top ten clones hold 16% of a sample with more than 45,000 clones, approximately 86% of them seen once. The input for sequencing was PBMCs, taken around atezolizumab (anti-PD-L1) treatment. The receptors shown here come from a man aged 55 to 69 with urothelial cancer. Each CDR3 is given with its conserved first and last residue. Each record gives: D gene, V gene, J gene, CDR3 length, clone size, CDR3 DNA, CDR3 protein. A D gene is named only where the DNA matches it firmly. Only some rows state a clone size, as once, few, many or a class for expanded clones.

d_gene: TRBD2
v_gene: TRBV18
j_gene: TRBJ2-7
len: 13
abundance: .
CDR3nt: TGTGCCAGCTCTCCTAACAGCGGGGGCGAGCAGTACTTC
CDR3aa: CASSPNSGGEQYF

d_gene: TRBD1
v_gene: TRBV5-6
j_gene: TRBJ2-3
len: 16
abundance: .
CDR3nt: TGTGCCAGCAGCTTGGGGGGGACAGGGGGCGCAGATACGCAGTATTTT
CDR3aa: CASSLGGTGGADTQYF

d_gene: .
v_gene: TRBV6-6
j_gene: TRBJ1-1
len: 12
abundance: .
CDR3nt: TGTGCCAGCAGTCGGACACCGGTTGAAGCTTTCTTT
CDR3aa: CASSRTPVEAFF

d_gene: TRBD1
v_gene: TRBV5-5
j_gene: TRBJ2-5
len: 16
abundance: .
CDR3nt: TGTGCCAGCAGCTCTTGGACAGGGAGAGGAGGAGAGACCCAGTACTTC
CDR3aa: CASSSWTGRGGETQYF

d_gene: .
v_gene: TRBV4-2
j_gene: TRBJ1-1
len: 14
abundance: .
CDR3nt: TGTGCCAGCAGCCCTTCGTATGCGGGGGCCGAAGCTTTCTTT
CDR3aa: CASSPSYAGAEAFF

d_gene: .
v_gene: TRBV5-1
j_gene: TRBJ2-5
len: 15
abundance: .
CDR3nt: TGCGCCAGCAGCTTGGGGCAGAGGATTCAAGAGACCCAGTACTTC
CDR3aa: CASSLGQRIQETQYF

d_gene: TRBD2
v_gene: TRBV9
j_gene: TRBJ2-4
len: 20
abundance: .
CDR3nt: TGTGCCAGCAGCGTAGGGCTGGGACTAGCGGGGGGGATGGGCAAAAACATTCAGTACTTC
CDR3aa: CASSVGLGLAGGMGKNIQYF

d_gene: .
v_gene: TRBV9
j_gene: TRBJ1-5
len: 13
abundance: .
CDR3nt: TGTGCCAGCCCGGACAGACCCAATCAGCCCCAGCATTTT
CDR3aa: CASPDRPNQPQHF

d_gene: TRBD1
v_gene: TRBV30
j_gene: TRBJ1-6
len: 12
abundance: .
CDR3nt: TGTGCCTTGGCAAGGGGGCATTCACCCCTCCACTTT
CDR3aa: CALARGHSPLHF

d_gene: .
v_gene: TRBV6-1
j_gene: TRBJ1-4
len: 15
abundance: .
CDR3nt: TGTGCCAGCAGGATCAGGGGCTTGGCTAATGAAAAACTGTTTTTT
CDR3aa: CASRIRGLANEKLFF

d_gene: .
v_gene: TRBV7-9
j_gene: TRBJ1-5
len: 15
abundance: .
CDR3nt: TGTGCCAGCAGTCCCACAGGGTCGAGCAATCAGCCCCAGCATTTT
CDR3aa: CASSPTGSSNQPQHF

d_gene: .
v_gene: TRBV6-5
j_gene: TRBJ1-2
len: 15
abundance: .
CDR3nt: TGTGCCAGCAGTTATGAGGGGCGGGGTAGCTATGGCTACACCTTC
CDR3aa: CASSYEGRGSYGYTF

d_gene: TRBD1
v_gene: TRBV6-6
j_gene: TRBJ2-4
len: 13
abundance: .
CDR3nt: TGTGCCAGCAGTTACCCTTTGACAGGGGTGGTGTACTTC
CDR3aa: CASSYPLTGVVYF

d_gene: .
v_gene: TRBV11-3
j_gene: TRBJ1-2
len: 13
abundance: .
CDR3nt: TGTGCCAGCAGCTTAGTTCCGGACTATGGCTACACCTTC
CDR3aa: CASSLVPDYGYTF

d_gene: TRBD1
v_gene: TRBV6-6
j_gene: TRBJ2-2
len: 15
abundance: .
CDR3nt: TGTGCCAGCATCCGGCCACAGGGGGCTGCCGGGGAGCTGTTTTTT
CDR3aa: CASIRPQGAAGELFF

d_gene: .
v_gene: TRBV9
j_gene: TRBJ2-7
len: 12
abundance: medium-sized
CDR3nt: TGTGCCAGCAGTGGAGGGAACTACGAGCAGTACTTC
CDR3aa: CASSGGNYEQYF

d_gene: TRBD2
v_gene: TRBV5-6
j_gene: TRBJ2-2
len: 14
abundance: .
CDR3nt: TGTGCCAGCAAGGGACTAGCTCACACCGGGGAGCTGTTTTTT
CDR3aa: CASKGLAHTGELFF

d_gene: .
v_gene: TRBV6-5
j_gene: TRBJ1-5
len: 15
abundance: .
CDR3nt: TGTGCCAGCAGTCTCACGGGAGCCAGCAATCAGCCCCAGCATTTT
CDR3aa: CASSLTGASNQPQHF

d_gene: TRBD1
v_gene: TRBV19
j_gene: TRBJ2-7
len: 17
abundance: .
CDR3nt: TGTGCCAGTAGTCGCACTGTCTCCGGGACAGAAGCCTACGAGCAGTACTTC
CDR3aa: CASSRTVSGTEAYEQYF

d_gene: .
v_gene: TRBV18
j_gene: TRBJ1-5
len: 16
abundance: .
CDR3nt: TGTGCCAGCTCCAATCCCCCCCGGGGGGTGAATCAGCCCCAGCATTTT
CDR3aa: CASSNPPRGVNQPQHF

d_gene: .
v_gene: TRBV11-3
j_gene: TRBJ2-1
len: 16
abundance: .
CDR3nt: TGTGCCAGCAGCTTAGAGCAGTGGAGCTCCTACAATGAGCAGTTCTTC
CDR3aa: CASSLEQWSSYNEQFF

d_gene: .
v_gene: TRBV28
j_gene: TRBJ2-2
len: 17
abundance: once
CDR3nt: TGTGCCAGCAGTTTCCCCCCCCAGGGGTTATACACCGGGGAGCTGTTTTTT
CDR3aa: CASSFPPQGLYTGELFF

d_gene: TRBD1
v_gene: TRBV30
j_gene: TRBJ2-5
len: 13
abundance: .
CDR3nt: TGTGCCTGGAGGAGGACAGGGCAAGAGACCCAGTACTTC
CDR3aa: CAWRRTGQETQYF

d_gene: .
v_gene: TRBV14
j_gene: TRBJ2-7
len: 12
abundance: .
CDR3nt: TGTGCCAGCAGCCAAGATTACTACGAGCAGTACTTC
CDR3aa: CASSQDYYEQYF

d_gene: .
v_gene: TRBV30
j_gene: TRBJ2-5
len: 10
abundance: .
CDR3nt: TGTGCGCTAGAGTTGGGGACCCAGTACTTC
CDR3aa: CALELGTQYF

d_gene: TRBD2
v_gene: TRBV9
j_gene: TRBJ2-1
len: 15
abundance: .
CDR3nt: TGTGCCAGCAGCCTAGGACTAGCGGCTTACAATGAGCAGTTCTTC
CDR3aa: CASSLGLAAYNEQFF

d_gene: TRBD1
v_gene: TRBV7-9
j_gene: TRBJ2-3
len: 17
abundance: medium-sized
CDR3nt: TGTGCCAGCAGCTTAAAGGCAGGGGGCCTGATCACAGATACGCAGTATTTT
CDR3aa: CASSLKAGGLITDTQYF

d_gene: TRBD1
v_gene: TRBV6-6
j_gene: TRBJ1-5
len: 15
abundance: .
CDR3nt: TGTGCCAGCACCATACAAGGACAGGGCTTTCAGCCCCAGCATTTT
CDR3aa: CASTIQGQGFQPQHF

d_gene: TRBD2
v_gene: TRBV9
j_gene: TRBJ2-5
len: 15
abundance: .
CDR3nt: TGTGCCAGCAGCGTTGGGACTAGCGTGGCAGAGACCCAGTACTTC
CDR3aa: CASSVGTSVAETQYF

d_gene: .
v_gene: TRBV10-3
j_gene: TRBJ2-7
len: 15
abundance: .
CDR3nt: TGTGCCATCAGTGAGTTGCAGGGGATGACGGGCGAGCAGTACTTC
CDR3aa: CAISELQGMTGEQYF

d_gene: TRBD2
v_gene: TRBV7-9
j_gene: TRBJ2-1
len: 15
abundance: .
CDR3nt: TGTGCCAGCAGCCCTAGGACTAGCGTGCACAATGAGCAGTTCTTC
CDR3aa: CASSPRTSVHNEQFF

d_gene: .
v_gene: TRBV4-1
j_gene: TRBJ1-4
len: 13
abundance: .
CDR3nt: TGCGCCAGCAGCCAAGATCTCCGGGTTCGACTGTTTTTT
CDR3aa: CASSQDLRVRLFF

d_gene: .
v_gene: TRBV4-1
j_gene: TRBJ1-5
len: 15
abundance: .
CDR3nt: TGCGCCAGCAGCCAAGAGGGGGGTAGCAATCAGCCCCAGCATTTT
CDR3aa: CASSQEGGSNQPQHF

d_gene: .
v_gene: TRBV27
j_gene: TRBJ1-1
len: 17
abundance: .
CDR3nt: TGTGCCAGCAGCCACAGGAACAGGTGGTGGATCTACACTGAAGCTTTCTTT
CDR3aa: CASSHRNRWWIYTEAFF

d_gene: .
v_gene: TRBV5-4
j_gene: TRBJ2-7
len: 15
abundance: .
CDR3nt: TGTGCCAGCAGCTCCCTCGGACTCCTCTCCTACGAGCAGTACTTC
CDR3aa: CASSSLGLLSYEQYF

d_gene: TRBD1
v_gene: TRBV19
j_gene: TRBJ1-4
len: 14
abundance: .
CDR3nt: TGTGCCAGTAGTCCCGGGACAGCGGAAGAAAAACTGTTTTTT
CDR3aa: CASSPGTAEEKLFF

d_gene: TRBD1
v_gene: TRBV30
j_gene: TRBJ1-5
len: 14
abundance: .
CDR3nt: TGTGCCTGGAGCGGAGGGACAGTAGTTCAGCCCCAGCATTTT
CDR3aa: CAWSGGTVVQPQHF

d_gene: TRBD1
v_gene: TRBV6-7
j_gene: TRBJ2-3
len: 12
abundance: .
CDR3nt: TGTGCCAGACAGGGGAACACAGATACGCAGTATTTT
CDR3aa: CARQGNTDTQYF

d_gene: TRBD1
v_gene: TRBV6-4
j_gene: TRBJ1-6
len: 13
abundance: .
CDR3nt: TGTGCCAGCAGGCTGACAGGGGATTCACCCCTCCACTTT
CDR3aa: CASRLTGDSPLHF

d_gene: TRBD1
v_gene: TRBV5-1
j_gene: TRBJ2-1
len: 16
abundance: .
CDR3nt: TGCGCCAGCAGCTTGAGCGGGACAGGGGGTTTTAATGAGCAGTTCTTC
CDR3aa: CASSLSGTGGFNEQFF

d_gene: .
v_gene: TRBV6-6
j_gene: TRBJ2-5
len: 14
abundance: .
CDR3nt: TGTGCCAGCACCAAGTTCCGGGGGCAAGAGACCCAGTACTTC
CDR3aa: CASTKFRGQETQYF

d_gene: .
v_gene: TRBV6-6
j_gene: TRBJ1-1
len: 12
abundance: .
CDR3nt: TGTGCCAGCAGTTTTCGGGAGGGCGAGGCTTTCTTT
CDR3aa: CASSFREGEAFF

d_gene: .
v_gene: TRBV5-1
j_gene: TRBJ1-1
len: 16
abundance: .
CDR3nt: TGCGCCAGCAGCTTCGCGTCAGGGCAATTGAACACTGAAGCTTTCTTT
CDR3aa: CASSFASGQLNTEAFF

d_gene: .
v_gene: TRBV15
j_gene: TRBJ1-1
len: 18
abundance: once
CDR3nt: TGTGCCACCAGCAGAGAGATGTGGGGCCCGCTCTTGAACACTGAAGCTTTCTTT
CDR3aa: CATSREMWGPLLNTEAFF

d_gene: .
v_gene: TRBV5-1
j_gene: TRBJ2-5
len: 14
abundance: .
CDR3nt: TGCGCCAGCAGCTTGGCCGAACTCCAAGAGACCCAGTACTTC
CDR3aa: CASSLAELQETQYF

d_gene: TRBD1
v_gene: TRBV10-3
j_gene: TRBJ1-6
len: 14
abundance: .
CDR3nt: TGTGCCAGCCAGACAGGGAACTATAATTCACCCCTCCACTTT
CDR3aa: CASQTGNYNSPLHF

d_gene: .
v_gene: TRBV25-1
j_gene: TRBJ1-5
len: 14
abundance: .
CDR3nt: TGTGCCAGCAGTGAATGGGGAGGGGATCAGCCCCAGCATTTT
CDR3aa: CASSEWGGDQPQHF

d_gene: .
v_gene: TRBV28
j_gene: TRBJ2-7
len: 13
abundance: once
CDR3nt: TGTGCCAGCAGTGGGGGCGCGCCGTACGAGCAGTACTTC
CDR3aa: CASSGGAPYEQYF

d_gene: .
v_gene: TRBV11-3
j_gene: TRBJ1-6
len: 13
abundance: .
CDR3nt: TGTGCCAGCAGCTTAGACCTTGATTCACCCCTCCACTTT
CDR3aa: CASSLDLDSPLHF

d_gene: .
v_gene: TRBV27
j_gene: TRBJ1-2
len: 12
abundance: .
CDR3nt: TGTGCCAGCAGTTCCTATAACTATGGCTACACCTTC
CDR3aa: CASSSYNYGYTF

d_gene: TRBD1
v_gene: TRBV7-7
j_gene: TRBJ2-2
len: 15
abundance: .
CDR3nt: TGTGCTAGCAGCCCCGGGACAGCCTCCACCGGGGAGCTGTTTTTT
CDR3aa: CASSPGTASTGELFF

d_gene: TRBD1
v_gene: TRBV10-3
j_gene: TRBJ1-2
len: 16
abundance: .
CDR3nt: TGTGCCATCAGTCCCCTCCGGGACAGGGTTAACTATGGCTACACCTTC
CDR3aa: CAISPLRDRVNYGYTF